Below are 28 T cell receptor beta chains sequenced from a single sample in a study of blood T cells in healthy people across ages. For the second PCR, which ran for roughly 6 to 11 cycles, a sample-barcoded 5' primer and a J-beta primer mix were used. TCRdb itself ran the 5' RACE reads through MiXCR, one entry per CDR3 protein. The sample includes 750,000 or so distinct CDR3 sequences, around a quarter seen only once; the top ten take 9.4%. These data were also reused for a study on T cells of mothers and their children.

The sample taken for sequencing was blood. Receptors originate from a boy younger than 18 in good health.

V gene TRBV15 combines with J gene TRBJ2-4; D ambiguous. This CDR3 has 16 residues. Trimming removed 0 bases from V and 3 bases from J, with 12 bases in between. The germline gives CDR1 LNHNV, CDR2 YYDKDF (reference sequence). CDR3 sequence (DNA): TGTGCCACCAGCAGAGATAGGAGTCAGCGCAAAAACATTCAGTACTTC. This gives the protein CATSRDRSQRKNIQYF.

Only a few counts were recorded for this clonotype. V is TRBV29-1 and J is TRBJ2-7, with D uncertain. The V gene lost 4 bases and the J gene lost 3 bases, with 10 bases spanning the gap. The germline V gene has CDR1 SQVTM and CDR2 ANQGSEA. This CDR3 has 12 amino acids. CDR3 region: CSVGNSVYEQYF. In DNA, the CDR3 is TGCAGCGTTGGAAACTCTGTCTACGAGCAGTACTTC.

The chain joins TRBV27 to TRBJ2-1, with TRBD1 identical over 8 bases. V trimming: 5 bases; J trimming: 4 bases; junction bases outside the gene matches: 7. In germline, CDR1 is MNHEY, CDR2 SMNVEV (reference sequence). CDR3 length: 15 amino acids. The CDR3: CASSPDRDRYNEQFF. The CDR3 bases are TGTGCCAGCAGTCCCGACCGGGACAGGTACAATGAGCAGTTCTTC.

V gene TRBV29-1 combines with J gene TRBJ1-1, with a possible D match to TRBD1 (5 bases). This CDR3 has 13 amino acids. Trimming cost V 1 base and J 6 bases, with 12 bases left between them. The V gene's germline CDR1 is SQVTM and CDR2 ANQGSEA. The CDR3 loop is CSVEAWGLAEAFF. For the CDR3, the DNA is TGCAGCGTTGAAGCCTGGGGCTTGGCTGAAGCTTTCTTT.

In this sample, this clonotype turned up a few times. The J gene is TRBJ1-6, the V gene TRBV20-1; TRBD1 agrees at 8 bases. V shed 3 bases, J shed 9 bases, and the junction held 4 bases outside the gene matches. This CDR3 is built from 13 residues. Germline V gives CDR1 DFQATT, CDR2 SNEGSKA (reference sequence). CDR3 coding DNA: TGCAGTGCTAGCGGACAGGGTAGTTCACCCCTCCACTTT. Residues: CSASGQGSSPLHF.

This clonotype occurred a few times. The V and J genes are TRBV4-1 and TRBJ2-7, with 9 bases matching TRBD2. This CDR3 is 15 amino acids long. The V and J ends lost 2 bases and 2 bases, in that order; junction bases with no gene match: 4. Germline CDR1 is MGHRA and CDR2 is YSYEKL. The DNA for the CDR3 is TGCGCCAGCAGCCAACCGCGGGAGGGAGCCTACGAGCAGTACTTC. Amino acid sequence: CASSQPREGAYEQYF.

The genes are TRBV20-1 and TRBJ2-3, with 10 bases lining up with TRBD2. Per the germline V gene, CDR1 is DFQATT and CDR2 is SNEGSKA (reference sequence). The length of the CDR3 is 16 residues. V lost 0 bases, J lost 2 bases, and 5 bases stayed unmatched. CDR3 protein: CSAREMSGRATDTQYF. The DNA of the CDR3 is TGCAGTGCTAGAGAAATGAGCGGGAGGGCCACAGATACGCAGTATTTT.

This clonotype has just a few counts. The chain is built from TRBV25-1 and TRBJ2-1, with 8 bases fitting TRBD1. The CDR3 runs to 15 residues. The V segment lost 1 base and the J segment 7 bases; nucleotides outside the gene matches: 6. Germline values: CDR1 MGHDK, CDR2 SYGVNS. Written as DNA, the CDR3 is TGTGCCAGCAGTGAATGGCAGGGGGCAAAGAATGAGCAGTTCTTC. Its protein product is CASSEWQGAKNEQFF.

The chain uses TRBV12-3 or TRBV12-4 and TRBJ1-6; TRBD1 might be the D (5 bases). V lost 6 bases to trimming and J lost 0 bases, with 12 bases between them. The CDR3 consists of 16 residues. In DNA form, the CDR3 reads TGTGCCAGCAGATCTTGGGGGAGCTCCTATAATTCACCCCTCCACTTT. Its protein is CASRSWGSSYNSPLHF.

This clonotype was seen ten or more times. This rearrangement joins TRBV12-3 or TRBV12-4 to TRBJ2-5; 8 bases line up with TRBD2. Germline trimming cut 6 bases from V and 5 bases from J; bases unmatched to any gene: 5. CDR3 length equals 13 residues. This chain's CDR3 is CASSSGGLETQYF. For the CDR3, the DNA is TGTGCCAGCAGCAGCGGGGGATTGGAGACCCAGTACTTC.

This clonotype was detected a few times. This chain joins TRBV29-1 and TRBJ2-5; D not resolved. The CDR3 has 11 residues. Germline CDR1 SQVTM, CDR2 ANQGSEA. V shed 7 bases and J shed 3 bases, with 9 bases lying between them. The CDR3: CSALGEETQYF. CDR3 nucleotide sequence: TGCAGCGCTTTAGGAGAAGAGACCCAGTACTTC.

Only a few counts were recorded for this clonotype. This chain joins TRBV7-9 and TRBJ1-3; no clear D. The V gene lost 6 bases and the J gene lost 3 bases, with 12 bases spanning the gap. The CDR3 sequence is 14 residues long. Germline lookup yields CDR1 SEHNR and CDR2 FQNEAQ (reference sequence). Written as DNA, the CDR3 is TGTGCCAGCAGTCTCGGAGGGCTTGGAAACACCATATATTTT. This translates into CASSLGGLGNTIYF.

The rearrangement uses TRBV6-2 or TRBV6-3 and TRBJ2-2; D is ambiguous. The CDR3 is 13 residues long. Germline-derived CDR1 and CDR2 are MNHEY and SVGEGT. The V and J ends lost 0 bases and 4 bases respectively, with 3 bases between them. The CDR3 loop reads CASSYSPTGELFF. CDR3 coding DNA: TGTGCCAGCAGTTACTCGCCCACCGGGGAGCTGTTTTTT.

This clonotype was seen a handful of times. The chain has TRBV12-3 or TRBV12-4 and TRBJ2-1, with 10 nucleotides matching TRBD2. Germline trimming cut 3 bases from V and 10 bases from J; bases unmatched to any gene: 15. The CDR3 consists of 17 residues. The CDR3, as DNA: TGTGCCAGCAGTTTCGAGTACGGGGAGCGGGGGGGCCGGGAGCAGTTCTTC. It specifies CASSFEYGERGGREQFF.

This clonotype was counted between two and nine times. V gene TRBV18 combines with J gene TRBJ2-1; 9 bases map to TRBD1. Germline-derived CDR1 and CDR2 are KGHSH and LQKENI. V trimming: 7 bases; J trimming: 6 bases; junction bases outside the gene matches: 7. The CDR3 loop spans 14 amino acids. In DNA, the CDR3 is TGTGCCAGCTTGGGACAGGGAAAAGGCAATGAGCAGTTCTTC. The encoded protein is CASLGQGKGNEQFF.

The chain employs TRBV9 and TRBJ2-5, with D hard to call. Germline CDR1 reads SGDLS; CDR2 reads YYNGEE. The V gene lost 0 bases and the J gene lost 0 bases, with 12 bases spanning the gap. The CDR3 has 16 residues. The CDR3 sequence: CASSVGPEANQETQYF. The CDR3, as DNA: TGTGCCAGCAGCGTAGGCCCCGAAGCGAACCAAGAGACCCAGTACTTC.

The chain is built from TRBV7-2 and TRBJ2-1; 7 bases are a match to TRBD2. Trimming cost V 3 bases and J 6 bases; bases outside gene matches: 5. This CDR3 has 14 amino acids. The germline V gene encodes CDR1 SGHTA and CDR2 FQGNSA. Here the CDR3 reads CASSFGGSRNEQFF. The CDR3 region has the DNA TGTGCCAGCAGCTTTGGCGGGAGCCGCAATGAGCAGTTCTTC.

The chain recombines TRBV29-1 with TRBJ2-7, with D possibly being TRBD2 (6 bases). Germline assignment: CDR1 SQVTM and CDR2 ANQGSEA. The CDR3 covers 15 residues. V was pared by 6 bases and J by 5 bases, with 23 bases between. The CDR3 protein is CSVLTGGASDHEQYF. The DNA for the CDR3 is TGCAGCGTCCTTACCGGAGGGGCTAGCGATCACGAGCAGTACTTC.

The chain couples TRBV12-3 or TRBV12-4 to TRBJ2-7, with D tentatively TRBD1 (5 bases). This CDR3 is built from 15 residues. Trimming took off 6 bases at V and 2 bases at J, with 17 bases between the two ends. DNA for the CDR3: TGTGCCAGCAGGTTGGGCTCCAGGGAAACCTACGAGCAGTACTTC. Amino acid sequence: CASRLGSRETYEQYF.

This clonotype was counted a few times. The chain carries TRBV24-1 and TRBJ2-5; a weak D match, TRBD1 (6 bases). The better agreement between TRBJ2-1 and the DNA end casts doubt on the J call. CDR1 is KGHDR and CDR2 is SFDVKD in the germline V gene. The CDR3 is 14 residues long. For the CDR3, the DNA is TGTGCCACCAGTGTACAGGGAGTAGGCTATGAGCAGTTCTTC. It codes for CATSVQGVGYEQFF.

Only a few counts were recorded for this clonotype. The chain employs TRBV20-1 and TRBJ2-5; TRBD1 is a possible D gene (6 bases). Per the germline V gene, CDR1 is DFQATT and CDR2 is SNEGSKA (reference sequence). The CDR3 spans 13 residues. Trimming took off 3 bases at V and 11 bases at J, with 19 bases between the two ends. CDR3 sequence reads: CSARDSEGGKQYF. In nucleotides, the CDR3 is TGCAGTGCTAGGGACAGCGAAGGTGGGAAGCAGTACTTC.

This chain links TRBV6-5 with TRBJ1-1, with D perhaps TRBD1 (6 bases). This CDR3 has 15 amino acids. V was cut by 2 bases and J by 1 base, with 11 bases left in between. The germline CDR1 and CDR2 sequences are MNHEY and SVGAGI. The CDR3 nucleotides read TGTGCCAGCAGTTACCCCACGGGGGCGAACACTGAAGCTTTCTTT. Translated: CASSYPTGANTEAFF.

The chain carries TRBV3-1 and TRBJ2-3, with 7 bases lining up with TRBD1. This CDR3 spans 15 amino acids. Germline V gene lookup returns CDR1 LGHDT and CDR2 YNNKEL (reference sequence). V trimming: 3 bases; J trimming: 2 bases; junction bases outside the gene matches: 5. This CDR3 is CASSHGTAVTDTQYF. The CDR3 DNA reads TGTGCCAGCAGCCACGGGACAGCCGTCACAGATACGCAGTATTTT.

This clonotype was observed a handful of times. The chain recombines TRBV29-1 with TRBJ2-5; the match to TRBD1 covers 8 bases. CDR1 is SQVTM and CDR2 is ANQGSEA in the germline V gene. The CDR3 totals 14 residues. Trimming cost V 6 bases and J 3 bases; bases outside gene matches: 9. The CDR3 is CSVRTGWREETQYF. The CDR3, as DNA: TGCAGCGTCCGGACAGGGTGGAGAGAAGAGACCCAGTACTTC.

Here the CDR3 reads CASSSKTGIANQPQHF. CDR3 DNA sequence: TGTGCCAGCAGTTCGAAGACGGGTATAGCTAATCAGCCCCAGCATTTT. The chain recombines TRBV28 with TRBJ1-5; no clear D. From germline, CDR1 is MDHEN and CDR2 SYDVKM. V lost 4 bases and J 4 bases, leaving 17 bases between the germline ends. This CDR3 spans 16 amino acids.

The chain recombines TRBV29-1 with TRBJ1-2; the match to TRBD1 covers 12 bases. V lost 5 bases and J lost 4; bases outside the gene matches: 2. CDR3 length: 13 residues. Germline V gene data show CDR1 as SQVTM and CDR2 as ANQGSEA. The CDR3 region has the DNA TGCAGCGTTCCGGGACAGGGGGCCTATGGCTACACCTTC. This gives the protein CSVPGQGAYGYTF. The full variable domain, its missing parts supplied by reference TRBV29-1 and TRBJ1-2, is SAVISQKPSRDICQRGTSLTIQCQVDSQVTMMFWYRQQPGQSLTLIATANQGSEATYESGFVIDKFPISRPNLTFSTLTVSNMSPEDSSIYLCSVPGQGAYGYTFGSGTRLTVV.

The chain combines TRBV5-1 with TRBJ2-3; D might be TRBD1 or TRBD2, each matching 6 bases. This CDR3 spans 15 amino acids. In germline, CDR1 is SGHRS, CDR2 YFSETQ. V was shortened by 4 bases and J by 2 bases, with 14 bases between the two germline ends. Here the CDR3 reads CASSRRDTITDTQYF. The DNA for the CDR3 is TGCGCCAGCAGCAGGAGGGACACCATCACAGATACGCAGTATTTT.

A few counts support this clonotype. The rearrangement uses TRBV27 and TRBJ2-7, with 8 bases matching TRBD1. The J call could be wrong; TRBJ2-5 is a better fit for the DNA end. The CDR3 totals 17 residues. Per the germline V gene, CDR1 is MNHEY and CDR2 is SMNVEV (reference sequence). The CDR3 DNA reads as TGTGCCAGCAGTTTTCTCGGAACCAGGGGGCCGAAAGAGACCCAGTACTTC. It codes for CASSFLGTRGPKETQYF.